A single T cell receptor (beta chain) is shown here with its context. The target antigen is unknown. The sample originates from a study of a mutant IDH1 vaccine in newly diagnosed glioma. Across the study: Onset of vaccination occurred 4-6 weeks following radiotherapy alone, or with temozolomide cycles. Patients under treatment included approximately 60% males and approximately 38% females and had a mean age of about 37 years. The week-35 safety follow-up was V12, and the week-47 study end was V13.

Germline CDR1 SGDLS, CDR2 YYNGEE. The CDR3 extends over 18 amino acids. The trim removed 0 bases at V and 3 bases at J, leaving 8 bases unmatched. Clones were sequenced by immunoSEQ multiplex PCR, and TCRdb holds only the in-frame ones, with some missing. The data hold just over 60,000 clones, with over 80% observed a single time. As to time point: week 47, end of study. In the vaccine, a single dose held 300 ug of the mutant IDH1 20-mer peptide, along with topical imiquimod. New WHO grade 3 or 4 astrocytomas that were IDH1-mutant and ATRX-lost occurred in the donors. V is TRBV9 and J is TRBJ2-3, with 12 bases lining up with TRBD1. This sample comprised PBMCs, obtained from a glioma patient whose treatment included an IDH1 peptide vaccine. This clonotype was sampled from a man younger than 40 with glioma. For the CDR3, the DNA is TGTGCCAGCAGCGTAGATCCTCTGGGACAGGGGGCTACAGATACGCAGTATTTT. Protein product: CASSVDPLGQGATDTQYF.